The rows below give T cell receptor beta chains drawn from one sample of a study of T cell responses to AZD1222 COVID-19 vaccine. TCRdb keeps only in-frame clones here, not all; method: immunoSEQ multiplex PCR. The sample contains over 120,000 clones, around 92% of which appear only once. Sequences were derived from peripheral blood, sampled after recovery from COVID-19. Source of these receptors: an adult who had recovered from COVID-19. CDR3s include the opening cysteine and the closing phenylalanine or tryptophan. Clone size is given for some rows only: seen once, a few or many times, or a class if the clone is expanded.

>TRBV6-6|TRBJ1-1|NA
CASSSRGFGYTEAFF
>TRBV6-6|TRBJ1-6|NA
CASRKGRYNSPLHF
>TRBV28|TRBJ2-7|NA
CASSFSRDRSAYEQYF
>TRBV5-1|TRBJ2-7|NA
CASSLAVGGEQYF
>TRBV5-5|TRBJ2-1|NA
CASSLEGGAYNEQFF
>TRBV5-1|TRBJ2-2|NA
CASSFGGFQNTGELFF
>TRBV7-3|TRBJ2-5|NA
CASSLAATGAETQYF
>TRBV6-5|TRBJ2-2|NA
CASSRDRGTGELFF
>TRBV28|TRBJ2-3|NA
CASSLSIGTSGADTQYF
>TRBV9|TRBJ2-5|NA
CASSVSYQETQYF
>TRBV13|TRBJ2-7|NA
CASSPSTSPNEQYF
>TRBV3-1/TRBV3-2|TRBJ1-2|few
CASSQGGWGAQDYGYTF
>TRBV24-1|TRBJ2-7|NA
CATSDSPESGVSYEQYF
>TRBV27|TRBJ2-1|NA
CASSLLGLARSSYNEQFF
>TRBV6-5|TRBJ1-5|NA
CASSSNRGVGNQPQHF
>TRBV7-9|TRBJ2-7|NA
CASSPWDSYYEQYF